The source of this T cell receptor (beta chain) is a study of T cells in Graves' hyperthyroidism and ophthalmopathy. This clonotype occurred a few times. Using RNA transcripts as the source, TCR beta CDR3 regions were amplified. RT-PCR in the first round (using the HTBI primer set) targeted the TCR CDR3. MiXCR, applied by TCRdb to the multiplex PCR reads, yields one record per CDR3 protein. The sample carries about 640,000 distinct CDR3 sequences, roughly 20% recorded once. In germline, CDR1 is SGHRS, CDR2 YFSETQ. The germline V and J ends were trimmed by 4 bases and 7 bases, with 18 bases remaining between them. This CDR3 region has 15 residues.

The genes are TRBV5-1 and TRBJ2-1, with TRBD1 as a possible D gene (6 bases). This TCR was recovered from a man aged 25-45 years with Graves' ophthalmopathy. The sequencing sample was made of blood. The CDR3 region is CASSPQAGVGNEQFF. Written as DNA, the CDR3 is TGCGCCAGCAGCCCACAGGCAGGGGTAGGTAATGAGCAGTTCTTC. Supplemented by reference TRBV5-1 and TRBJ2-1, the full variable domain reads KAGVTQTPRYLIKTRGQQVTLSCSPISGHRSVSWYQQTPGQGLQFLFEYFSETQRNKGNFPGRFSGRQFSNSRSEMNVSTLELGDSALYLCASSPQAGVGNEQFFGPGTRLTVL.